This entry features one TCR beta chain sequence. This sample was taken from a study of blood T cells in healthy people across ages. Together with a sample-barcoded 5' primer, a J-beta primer mix was included in a second PCR lasting roughly 6 to 12 cycles. Each TCR beta cDNA got a 12-nucleotide random molecular identifier. A single record per CDR3 protein comes from TCRdb applying MiXCR to the 5' RACE reads. The sample holds about 640,000 distinct CDR3 sequences, roughly 31% seen once. Germline values: CDR1 PRHDT, CDR2 FYEKMQ (reference sequence). V lost 5 bases, J lost 0 bases, and 17 bases stayed unmatched. CDR3 length equals 20 residues. Per-sample PBMC isolation yielded at least 6.5 million cells.

This TCR was recovered from a woman of 80 years or more in good health. The sample consisted of blood. This sequence joins TRBV13 and TRBJ2-3; 10 positions agree with TRBD1. As DNA, the CDR3 is TGTGCCAGCAGCCTAAGACGACAGGGGGCAAGATCTTTTAGCACAGATACGCAGTATTTT. It codes for CASSLRRQGARSFSTDTQYF.